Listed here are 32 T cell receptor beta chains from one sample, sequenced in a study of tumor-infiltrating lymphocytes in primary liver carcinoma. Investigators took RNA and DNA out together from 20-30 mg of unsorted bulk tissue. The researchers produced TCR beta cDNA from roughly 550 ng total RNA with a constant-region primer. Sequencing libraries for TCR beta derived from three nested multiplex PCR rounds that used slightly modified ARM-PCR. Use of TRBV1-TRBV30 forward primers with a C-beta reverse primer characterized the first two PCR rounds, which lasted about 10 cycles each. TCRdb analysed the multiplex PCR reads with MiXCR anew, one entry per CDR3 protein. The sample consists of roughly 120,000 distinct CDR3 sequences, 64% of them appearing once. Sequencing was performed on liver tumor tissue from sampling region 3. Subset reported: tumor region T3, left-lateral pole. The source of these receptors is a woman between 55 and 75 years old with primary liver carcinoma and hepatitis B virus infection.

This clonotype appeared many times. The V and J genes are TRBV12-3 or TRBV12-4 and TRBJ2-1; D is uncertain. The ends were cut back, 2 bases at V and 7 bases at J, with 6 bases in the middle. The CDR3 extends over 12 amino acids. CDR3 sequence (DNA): TGTGCCAGCAGTTTACGTGCGAATGAGCAGTTCTTC. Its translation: CASSLRANEQFF.

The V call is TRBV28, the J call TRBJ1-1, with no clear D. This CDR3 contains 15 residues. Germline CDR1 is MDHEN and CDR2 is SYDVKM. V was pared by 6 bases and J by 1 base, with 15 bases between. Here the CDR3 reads CASSGHQEGNTEAFF. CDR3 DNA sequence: TGTGCCAGCAGCGGTCATCAGGAGGGGAACACTGAAGCTTTCTTT.

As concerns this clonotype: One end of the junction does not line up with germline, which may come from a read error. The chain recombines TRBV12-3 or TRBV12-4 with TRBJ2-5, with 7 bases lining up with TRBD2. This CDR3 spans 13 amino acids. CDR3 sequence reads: CTSSRDYRETQCF. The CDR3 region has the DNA TGTACCAGCAGCCGGGACTACCGAGAGACCCAATGCTTC.

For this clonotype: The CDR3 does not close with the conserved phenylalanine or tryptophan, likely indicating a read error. In DNA, the CDR3 is TGTGCCACCAGTTCTCCAGTCGAGAGTACCTACAATGAGCAGTTCCTC. Residues: CATSSPVESTYNEQFL. V and J are TRBV28 and TRBJ2-1; no clear D gene. Germline V gene data show CDR1 as MDHEN and CDR2 as SYDVKM. The CDR3 is made up of 16 amino acids.

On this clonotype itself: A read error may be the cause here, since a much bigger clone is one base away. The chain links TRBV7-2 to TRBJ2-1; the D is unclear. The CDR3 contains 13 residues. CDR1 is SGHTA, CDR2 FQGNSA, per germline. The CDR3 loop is CANSFLKLGEQFF. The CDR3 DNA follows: TGTGCCAACAGCTTCCTTAAGCTAGGTGAGCAGTTCTTC.

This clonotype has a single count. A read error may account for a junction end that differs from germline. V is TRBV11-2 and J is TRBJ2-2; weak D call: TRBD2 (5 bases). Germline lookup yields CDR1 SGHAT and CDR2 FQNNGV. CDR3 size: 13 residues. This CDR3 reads CASSLCYTGELFF. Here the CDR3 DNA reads TGTGCCAGCAGCTTATGTTACACCGGGGAACTGTTTTTT. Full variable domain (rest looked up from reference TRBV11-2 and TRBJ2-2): EAGVAQSPRYKIIEKRQSVAFWCNPISGHATLYWYQQILGQGPKLLIQFQNNGVVDDSQLPKDRFSAERLKGVDSTLKIQPAKLEDSAVYLCASSLCYTGELFFGEGSRLTVL.

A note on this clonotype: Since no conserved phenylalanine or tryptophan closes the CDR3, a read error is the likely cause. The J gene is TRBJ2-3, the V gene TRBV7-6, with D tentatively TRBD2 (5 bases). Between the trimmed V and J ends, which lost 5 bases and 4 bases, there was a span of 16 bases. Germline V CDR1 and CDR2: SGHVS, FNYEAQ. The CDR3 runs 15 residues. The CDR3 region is CASSNGLVLADTQYY. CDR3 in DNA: TGTGCCAGCAGCAACGGACTCGTTCTGGCAGATACGCAGTATTAT.

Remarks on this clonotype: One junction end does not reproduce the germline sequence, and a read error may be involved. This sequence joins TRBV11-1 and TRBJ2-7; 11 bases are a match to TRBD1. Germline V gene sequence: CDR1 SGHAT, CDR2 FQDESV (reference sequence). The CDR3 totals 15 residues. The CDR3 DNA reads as TGTGCCAGCAGTCCCGGCGGACAGGGGGCCTACGATCAGTACTTC. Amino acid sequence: CASSPGGQGAYDQYF.

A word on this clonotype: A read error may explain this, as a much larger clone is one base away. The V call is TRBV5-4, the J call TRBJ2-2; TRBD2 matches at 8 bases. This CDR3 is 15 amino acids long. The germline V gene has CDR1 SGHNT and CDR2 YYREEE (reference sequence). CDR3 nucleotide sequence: TGTGCCAGCAGCTACGGGGGGGCGAACACCGGGGAGCTGCTTTTT. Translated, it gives CASSYGGANTGELLF.

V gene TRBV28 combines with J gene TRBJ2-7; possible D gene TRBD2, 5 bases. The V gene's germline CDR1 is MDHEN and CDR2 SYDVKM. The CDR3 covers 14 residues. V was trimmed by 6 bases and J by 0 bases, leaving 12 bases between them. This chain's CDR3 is CASRSLVFSYEQYF. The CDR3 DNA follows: TGTGCCAGCAGGTCACTAGTCTTCTCCTACGAGCAGTACTTC.

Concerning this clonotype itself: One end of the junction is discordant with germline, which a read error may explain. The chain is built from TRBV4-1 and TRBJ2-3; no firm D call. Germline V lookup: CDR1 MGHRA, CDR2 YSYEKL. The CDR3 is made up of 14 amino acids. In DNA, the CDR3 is TGCGCCGGCAGCCAAAGGTTGGCCAGAGATACGCAGTATTTT. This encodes CAGSQRLARDTQYF.

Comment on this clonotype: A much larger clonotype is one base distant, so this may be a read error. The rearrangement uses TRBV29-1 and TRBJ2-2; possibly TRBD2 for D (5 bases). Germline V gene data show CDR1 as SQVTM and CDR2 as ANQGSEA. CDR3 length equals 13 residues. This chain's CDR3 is CGGRRKFGVELFF. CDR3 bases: TGCGGCGGACGGAGGAAATTCGGCGTGGAGCTGTTTTTT.

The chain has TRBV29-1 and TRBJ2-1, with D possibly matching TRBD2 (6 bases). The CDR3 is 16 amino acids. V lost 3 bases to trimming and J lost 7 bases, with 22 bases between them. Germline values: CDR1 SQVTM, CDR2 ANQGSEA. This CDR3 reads CSVEGALAPERNEQFF. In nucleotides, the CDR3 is TGCAGCGTTGAGGGAGCACTAGCTCCCGAGCGGAATGAGCAGTTCTTC.

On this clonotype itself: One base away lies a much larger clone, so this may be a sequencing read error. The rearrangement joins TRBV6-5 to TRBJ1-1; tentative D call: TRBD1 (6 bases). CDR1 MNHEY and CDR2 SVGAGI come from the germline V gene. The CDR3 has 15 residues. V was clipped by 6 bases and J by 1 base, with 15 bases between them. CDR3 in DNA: TGTGCCAGCAGCAACAGGGTAGGATCGAACACTGAAGCTTTCTTT. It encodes CASSNRVGSNTEAFF.

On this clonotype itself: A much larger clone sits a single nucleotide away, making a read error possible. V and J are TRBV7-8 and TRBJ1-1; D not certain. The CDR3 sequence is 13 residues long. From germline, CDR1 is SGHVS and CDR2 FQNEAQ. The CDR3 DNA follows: TGTGTCAGCAGCTTTTGGGTGAACACTGAAGCTTTCTTT. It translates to CVSSFWVNTEAFF.

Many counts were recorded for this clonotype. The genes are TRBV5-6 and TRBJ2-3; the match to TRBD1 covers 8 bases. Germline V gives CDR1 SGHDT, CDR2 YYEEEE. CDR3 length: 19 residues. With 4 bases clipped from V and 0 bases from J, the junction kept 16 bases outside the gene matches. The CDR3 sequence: CASSPSGTGLTASTDTQYF. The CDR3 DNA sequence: TGTGCCAGCAGCCCCTCCGGGACAGGCCTTACAGCTAGCACAGATACGCAGTATTTT.

The CDR3 bases are TGTGCCAGCAGTTTTAACGTCCTACTAGAGGGAGAAGAGACCCAGTACTTC. It translates to CASSFNVLLEGEETQYF. The chain carries TRBV28 and TRBJ2-5; tentatively, D is TRBD2 (5 bases). CDR3 length: 17 amino acids. The V end was cut by 3 bases, the J end by 3 bases, with 20 bases between. Germline V gives CDR1 MDHEN, CDR2 SYDVKM.

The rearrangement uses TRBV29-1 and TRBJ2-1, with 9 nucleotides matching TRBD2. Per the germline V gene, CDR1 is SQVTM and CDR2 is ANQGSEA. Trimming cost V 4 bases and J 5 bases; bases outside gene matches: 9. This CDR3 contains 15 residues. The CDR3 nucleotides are TGCAGCGTTGGTTCGGCGGGAGGGTGGGACAATGAGCAGTTCTTC. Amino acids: CSVGSAGGWDNEQFF.

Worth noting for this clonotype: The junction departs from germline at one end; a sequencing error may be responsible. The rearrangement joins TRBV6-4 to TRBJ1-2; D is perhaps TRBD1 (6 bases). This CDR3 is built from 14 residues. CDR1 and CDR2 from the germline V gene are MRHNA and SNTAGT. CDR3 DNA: TGTGTCAGCAGTGACACAGACAGGCTGAGCGGCTACACCTTC. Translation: CVSSDTDRLSGYTF.

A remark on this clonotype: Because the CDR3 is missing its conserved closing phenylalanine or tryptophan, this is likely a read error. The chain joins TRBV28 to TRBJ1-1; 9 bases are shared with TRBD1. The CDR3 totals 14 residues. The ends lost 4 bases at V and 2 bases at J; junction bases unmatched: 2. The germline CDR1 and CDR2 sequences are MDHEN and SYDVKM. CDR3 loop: CASSYTGGNTEAFS. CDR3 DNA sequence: TGTGCCAGCAGTTATACAGGGGGCAACACTGAAGCTTTCTCT.

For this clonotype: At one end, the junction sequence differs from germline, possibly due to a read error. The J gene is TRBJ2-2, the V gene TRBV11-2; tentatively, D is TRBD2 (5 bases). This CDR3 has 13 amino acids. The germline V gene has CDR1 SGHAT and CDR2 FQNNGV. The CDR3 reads CAGSLEPAGELCF. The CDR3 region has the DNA TGTGCCGGCAGTTTGGAGCCAGCCGGGGAGCTGTGTTTT.

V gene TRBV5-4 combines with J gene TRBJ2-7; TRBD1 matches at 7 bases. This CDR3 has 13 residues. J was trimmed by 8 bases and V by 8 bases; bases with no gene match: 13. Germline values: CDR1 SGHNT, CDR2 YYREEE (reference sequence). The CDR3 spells CASSHRDRYKQYF. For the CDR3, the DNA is TGTGCCAGTAGCCACCGGGACAGATACAAGCAGTACTTC.

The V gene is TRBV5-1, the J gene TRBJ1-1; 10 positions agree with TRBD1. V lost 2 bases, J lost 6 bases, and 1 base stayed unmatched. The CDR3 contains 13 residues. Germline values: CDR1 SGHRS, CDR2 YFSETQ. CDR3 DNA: TGCGCCAGCAGCTTAGGACAGGGGGCTGAAGCTTTCTTT. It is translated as CASSLGQGAEAFF.

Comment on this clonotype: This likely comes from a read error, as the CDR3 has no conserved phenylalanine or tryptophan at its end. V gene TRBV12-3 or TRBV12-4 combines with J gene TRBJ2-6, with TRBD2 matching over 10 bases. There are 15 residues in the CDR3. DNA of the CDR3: TGTGCCAGCAGGGGACTAGCGAGTGGGGCCAACATCCTGACTCTC. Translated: CASRGLASGANILTL.

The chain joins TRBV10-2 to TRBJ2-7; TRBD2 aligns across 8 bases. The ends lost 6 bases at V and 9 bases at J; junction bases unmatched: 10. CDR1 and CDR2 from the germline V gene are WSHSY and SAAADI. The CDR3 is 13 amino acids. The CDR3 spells CASRVAGKRGQYF. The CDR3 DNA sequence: TGCGCCAGCAGAGTAGCGGGAAAGCGTGGGCAGTACTTC.

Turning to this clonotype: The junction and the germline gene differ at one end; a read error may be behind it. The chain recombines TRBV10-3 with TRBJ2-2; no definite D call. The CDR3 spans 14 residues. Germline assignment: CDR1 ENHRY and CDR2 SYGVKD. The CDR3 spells CAIPKRGNTEELFF. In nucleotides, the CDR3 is TGTGCCATCCCTAAGCGTGGAAACACCGAGGAGCTGTTTTTT.

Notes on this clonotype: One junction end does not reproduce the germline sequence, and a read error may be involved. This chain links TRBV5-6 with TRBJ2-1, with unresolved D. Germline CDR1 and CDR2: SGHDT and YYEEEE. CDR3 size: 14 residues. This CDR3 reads CASSPGGPYNEQSF. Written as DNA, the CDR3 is TGTGCCAGCAGCCCCGGTGGACCCTACAATGAGCAGTCCTTC.

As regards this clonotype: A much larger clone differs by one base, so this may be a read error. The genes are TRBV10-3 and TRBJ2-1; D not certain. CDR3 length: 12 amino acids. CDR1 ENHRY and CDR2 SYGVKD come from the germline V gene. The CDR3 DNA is TGTGCCATCAGTGGTCAGTACAATGAGCAGTCCTTC. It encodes CAISGQYNEQSF.

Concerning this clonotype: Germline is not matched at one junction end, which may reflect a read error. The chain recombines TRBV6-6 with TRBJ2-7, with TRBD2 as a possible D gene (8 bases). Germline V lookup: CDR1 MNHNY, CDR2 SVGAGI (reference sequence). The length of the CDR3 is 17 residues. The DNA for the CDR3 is TGTGCCAGCAGTTACTCTGGGACAGCGGGAGTATCCTACGAGCAGTGTTTC. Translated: CASSYSGTAGVSYEQCF.

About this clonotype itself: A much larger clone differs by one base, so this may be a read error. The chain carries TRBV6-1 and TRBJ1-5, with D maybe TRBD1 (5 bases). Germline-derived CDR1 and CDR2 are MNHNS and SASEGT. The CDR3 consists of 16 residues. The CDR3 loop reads CASGEARGVFNQPQHF. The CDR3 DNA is TGTGCCAGCGGTGAAGCTCGGGGGGTTTTTAATCAGCCCCAGCATTTT.

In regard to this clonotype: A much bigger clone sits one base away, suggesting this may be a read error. CDR3 protein: CIADRGATDTQYF. The CDR3 DNA reads TGCATCGCCGACAGGGGAGCAACAGATACGCAGTATTTT. The chain has TRBV29-1 and TRBJ2-3; TRBD1 aligns across 8 bases. Germline V gives CDR1 SQVTM, CDR2 ANQGSEA. This CDR3 has 13 residues.

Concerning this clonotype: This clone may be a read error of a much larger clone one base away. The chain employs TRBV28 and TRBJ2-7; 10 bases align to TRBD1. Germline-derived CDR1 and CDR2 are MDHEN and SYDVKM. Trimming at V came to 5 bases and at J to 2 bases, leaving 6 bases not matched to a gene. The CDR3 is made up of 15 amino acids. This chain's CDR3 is CASSGTGALPYEQYF. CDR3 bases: TGTGCCAGCAGTGGGACAGGGGCGCTTCCCTACGAGCAGTACTTC.